This TCR beta chain comes out of a study of molecular identifiers for immune sequencing clone quantification. Study-level background: Within a replicate experiment, RNA obtained from either roughly 20,000 or 100,000 naive CD8 cells was divided into five aliquots, and four of those aliquots were then sequenced.

Germline CDR1 and CDR2: SNHLY and FYNNEI. The CDR3 consists of 15 residues. V gave up 6 bases and J gave up 3 bases; unmatched junction bases: 7. This clonotype was detected only a few times. The antigen is not known. Previously described methods with listed TCR primers produced the bulk TCR libraries. A single record per CDR3 protein comes from TCRdb applying MiXCR to the PCR reads. The table has some 320,000 distinct CDR3 sequences, roughly 23% seen once. The study's findings and limits: Naive cells had under 1% of molecules in clones above 20 RNA copies, effectors over 99%. Spike-in Jurkat TCR RNA from a single cell reportedly registered among one million naive cells.

The sequence derives from a human donor in good health. Some libraries in this study had Jurkat cell RNA spiked in. The sample comprised naive CD8+ T cells from blood, with Jurkat cell RNA spiked in. Subset described: FACS-sorted CD8+CD4-CCR7+CD45RA+ naive T cells. The chain employs TRBV2 and TRBJ1-3; 8 nucleotides align to TRBD1. The CDR3 reads CASRKDRAGGNTIYF. CDR3 nucleotides: TGTGCCAGCAGGAAGGACAGGGCTGGTGGAAACACCATATATTTT.